The 29 T cell receptor beta chains below were found in one sample sequenced in a study of CD4+ T cells in melanoma. Some clones are missing from TCRdb's copy, which holds only in-frame ones; the method was immunoSEQ multiplex PCR. In the table there are about 15,000 clones, approximately 57% of which are singletons. Sequenced: cells from a culture (not recorded whether cultured in vitro). The receptor source for this set is a human donor with melanoma.

The J gene is TRBJ2-7, the V gene TRBV2; D unresolved. The CDR3 covers 15 residues. CDR1 and CDR2 from the germline V gene are SNHLY and FYNNEI. V dropped 3 bases and J dropped 0 bases, with 12 bases sitting between them. The CDR3 nucleotides are TGTGCCAGCAGTGACGAGTCCGGGCTCTCCTACGAGCAGTACTTC. Its protein is CASSDESGLSYEQYF.

The rearrangement links TRBV30 to TRBJ2-3; D perhaps matches TRBD1 (5 bases). The germline V gene has CDR1 GTSNPN and CDR2 SVGIG (reference sequence). The ends were cut back, 4 bases at V and 4 bases at J, with 15 bases in the middle. The CDR3 consists of 14 residues. Written as DNA, the CDR3 is TGTGCCTGGAAGGGCCAGGGATCAGCAGATACGCAGTATTTT. Its protein is CAWKGQGSADTQYF.

This clone was seen only a few times. One end of the junction does not line up with germline, which may come from a read error. CDR3 region: CASSLRGGPSYERYF. The CDR3 DNA reads as TGCGCCAGCAGCTTGCGCGGGGGCCCTTCCTACGAGCGGTACTTC. This chain connects TRBV5-1 to TRBJ2-7; possibly TRBD2 for D (7 bases). CDR3 size: 15 residues. The V gene's germline CDR1 is SGHRS and CDR2 YFSETQ.

The sample holds one count of this clone. The rearrangement uses TRBV27 and TRBJ2-2, with unresolved D. The CDR3 has 13 amino acids. The germline V and J ends were trimmed by 3 bases and 4 bases, with 6 bases remaining between them. Germline V gene data show CDR1 as MNHEY and CDR2 as SMNVEV (reference sequence). CDR3 residues: CASSFSITGELFF. CDR3 coding DNA: TGTGCCAGCAGTTTTTCGATCACCGGGGAGCTGTTTTTT.

This clone occurred a few times. The gene calls are TRBV5-6 and TRBJ2-3, with TRBD1 matching over 8 bases. In germline, CDR1 is SGHDT, CDR2 YYEEEE. With V trimmed by 0 bases and J by 0 bases, 12 bases remained unmatched. CDR3 length: 19 amino acids. This chain's CDR3 is CASSLVWQGARSSTDTQYF. The CDR3 region has the DNA TGTGCCAGCAGCTTGGTTTGGCAGGGGGCCCGATCTAGCACAGATACGCAGTATTTT.

The chain combines TRBV5-6 with TRBJ2-5, with D tentatively TRBD1 (5 bases). The CDR3 loop spans 17 amino acids. Germline V gene lookup returns CDR1 SGHDT and CDR2 YYEEEE. With 1 base removed from V and 3 bases from J, the gap between germline ends came to 19 bases. The CDR3 DNA reads TGTGCCAGCAGCTTGAAGACAGCTACAGAAAAGGAAGAGACCCAGTACTTC. Protein: CASSLKTATEKEETQYF.

This clone was observed a few times. The V and J genes are TRBV5-5 and TRBJ2-4; 14 bases agree with TRBD2. From germline, CDR1 is SGHKS and CDR2 YYEKEE (reference sequence). V trimming: 5 bases; J trimming: 5 bases; junction bases outside the gene matches: 6. This CDR3 has 16 amino acids. The CDR3 nucleotides are TGTGCCAGCAGGAGGACTAGCGGGGGGCCTGAAAACATTCAGTACTTC. This translates into CASRRTSGGPENIQYF.

This sequence joins TRBV5-1 and TRBJ1-1; D is undetermined. The CDR3 loop spans 13 amino acids. Trimming took off 7 bases at V and 0 bases at J, with 10 bases between the two ends. Germline assignment: CDR1 SGHRS and CDR2 YFSETQ. CDR3 sequence: CASGVGVNTEAFF. The CDR3 nucleotides read TGCGCCAGCGGGGTCGGGGTGAACACTGAAGCTTTCTTT.

The CDR3 DNA sequence: TGTGCCAGTGGTCATCTACAGGGATTCACTGAAGCTTTCTTT. Protein sequence: CASGHLQGFTEAFF. V gene TRBV19 combines with J gene TRBJ1-1; tentatively, D is TRBD1 (6 bases). Germline assignment: CDR1 LNHDA and CDR2 SQIVND (reference sequence). The V end was cut by 8 bases, the J end by 4 bases, with 17 bases between. This CDR3 has 14 amino acids.

This rearrangement joins TRBV21-1 to TRBJ2-3; the table's D call TRBD2 went unverified against the DNA. TRBV21-1 has pseudogene status. The CDR3 runs 16 residues. CDR3 region: CASTLNEVSSTDTQYF. The CDR3 region has the DNA TGTGCCAGCACCCTCAACGAGGTCTCAAGCACAGATACGCAGTATTTT.

This clone occurred a few times. This chain's CDR3 is CARSLASPNQPQHF. The CDR3 DNA follows: TGTGCCAGAAGCTTGGCCAGCCCCAATCAGCCCCAGCATTTT. The rearrangement links TRBV5-3 to TRBJ1-5; D call uncertain. TRBV5-3 is treated as an ORF (open reading frame) with a function not yet certain. V lost 0 bases, J lost 3 bases, and 7 bases lay in between. The CDR3 is made up of 14 amino acids.

The chain is built from TRBV18 and TRBJ1-6, with D perhaps matching TRBD1 (5 bases). Trimming took off 6 bases at V and 6 bases at J, with 15 bases between the two ends. CDR1 KGHSH and CDR2 LQKENI come from the germline V gene. The CDR3 length is 15 residues. DNA for the CDR3: TGTGCCAGCTCCCAATCGACAGCAATTAATTCACCCCTCCACTTT. Translating gives CASSQSTAINSPLHF.

This clone was seen only a few times. V is TRBV11-1 and J is TRBJ1-1, with a weak D call TRBD1 (6 bases). This CDR3 comprises 14 residues. V lost 7 bases, J lost 1 base, and 13 bases lay in between. Germline assignment: CDR1 SGHAT and CDR2 FQDESV (reference sequence). The DNA for the CDR3 is TGTGCCAGCAACCTGGACAGATGGAACACTGAAGCTTTCTTT. Protein sequence: CASNLDRWNTEAFF.

This chain joins TRBV11-2 and TRBJ2-3; no clear D. Trimming removed 3 bases from V and 5 bases from J, with 12 bases in between. The germline V gene has CDR1 SGHAT and CDR2 FQNNGV. The CDR3 has 14 amino acids. In DNA, the CDR3 is TGTGCCAGCAGCTTCCTTCTTTTGGGAGATACGCAGTATTTT. Its translation is CASSFLLLGDTQYF.

The chain is built from TRBV5-1 and TRBJ2-7, with 13 positions matching TRBD2. J lost 0 bases, V lost 3 bases, and 6 bases had no gene match. Germline V gene lookup returns CDR1 SGHRS and CDR2 YFSETQ. The CDR3 has 17 amino acids. The CDR3 spells CASSSGLAGRSSYEQYF. CDR3 nucleotides: TGCGCCAGCAGCTCGGGACTAGCGGGGCGCAGCTCCTACGAGCAGTACTTC. Full variable domain (missing parts from reference TRBV5-1 and TRBJ2-7): KAGVTQTPRYLIKTRGQQVTLSCSPISGHRSVSWYQQTPGQGLQFLFEYFSETQRNKGNFPGRFSGRQFSNSRSEMNVSTLELGDSALYLCASSSGLAGRSSYEQYFGPGTRLTVT.

V gene TRBV15 combines with J gene TRBJ2-1; the match to TRBD1 covers 8 bases. The CDR3 totals 15 residues. The V segment lost 2 bases and the J segment 9 bases; nucleotides outside the gene matches: 9. Germline V gene sequence: CDR1 LNHNV, CDR2 YYDKDF (reference sequence). The CDR3 loop reads CATSRSDRVGVEQFF. The CDR3 DNA reads as TGTGCCACCAGCAGATCGGACAGGGTAGGTGTTGAGCAGTTCTTC. The variable domain in full, with the rest retrieved from reference TRBV15 and TRBJ2-1, is DAMVIQNPRYQVTQFGKPVTLSCSQTLNHNVMYWYQQKSSQAPKLLFHYYDKDFNNEADTPDNFQSRRPNTSFCFLDIRSPGLGDTAMYLCATSRSDRVGVEQFFGPGTRLTVL.

V is TRBV9 and J is TRBJ1-4; TRBD1 might be the D (5 bases). The germline V and J ends were trimmed by 9 bases and 4 bases, with 22 bases remaining between them. The CDR3 has 16 residues. CDR1 is SGDLS and CDR2 is YYNGEE in the germline V gene. The CDR3 spells CANVPRAGTGNEKLFF. In DNA form, the CDR3 reads TGTGCCAACGTTCCCCGGGCGGGGACCGGTAATGAAAAACTGTTTTTT.

The gene calls are TRBV7-9 and TRBJ2-7; D gene uncertain. Trimming stripped 2 bases from V and 2 bases from J, with 25 bases between. The V gene's germline CDR1 is SEHNR and CDR2 FQNEAQ (reference sequence). The CDR3 has 19 residues. CDR3 nucleotide sequence: TGTGCCAGCAGCTTAATGGGTGGGCTCCGGAGACCGAATACCTACGAGCAGTACTTC. Residues: CASSLMGGLRRPNTYEQYF.

CDR3: CASSTVGTAYNSPLHF. The CDR3 region has the DNA TGTGCCAGCTCAACCGTTGGGACAGCCTATAATTCACCCCTCCACTTT. This chain links TRBV7-2 with TRBJ1-6; 7 positions agree with TRBD1. J gave up 2 bases and V 8 bases, and 9 bases lay outside the gene matches. This CDR3 spans 16 amino acids. CDR1 and CDR2 from the germline V gene are SGHTA and FQGNSA.

The rearrangement links TRBV4-1 to TRBJ2-1; D is perhaps TRBD2 (7 bases). The CDR3 loop spans 18 amino acids. Germline V gives CDR1 MGHRA, CDR2 YSYEKL. V lost 1 base and J lost 4, with 20 bases in between. For the CDR3, the DNA is TGCGCCAGCAGCCAAGGAAAAATATTGGGGGGGCCTTACAATGAGCAGTTCTTC. Protein sequence: CASSQGKILGGPYNEQFF.

This clone was counted a few times. The chain has TRBV6-5 and TRBJ1-5; 10 nucleotides match TRBD1. The V gene end was trimmed by 6 bases and the J gene end by 5 bases; junction bases not matched to a gene: 4. The CDR3 has 14 amino acids. The V gene's germline CDR1 is MNHEY and CDR2 SVGAGI. The CDR3 region has the DNA TGTGCCAGCAGGTTTGGGACAGGGGATCAGCCCCAGCATTTT. Amino acid sequence: CASRFGTGDQPQHF.

This clone has more than one count but fewer than ten. CDR3 coding DNA: TGTGCCAGCAGCCCACACTCGAACACCGGGGAGCTGTTTTTT. This codes for CASSPHSNTGELFF. The V call is TRBV7-3, the J call TRBJ2-2, with D uncertain. CDR3 length: 14 amino acids. Trimming shortened V by 5 bases and J by 0 bases, and 7 bases separated the two germline ends. Germline CDR1 SGHTA, CDR2 FQGTGA.

Of note for this clone: This CDR3 is also generated by other DNA sequences in the sample. This sequence joins TRBV6-5 and TRBJ2-3, with D possibly matching TRBD2 (6 bases). This CDR3 region has 16 residues. Looked up from germline, CDR1 is MNHEY and CDR2 is SVGAGI. V shed 4 bases and J shed 0 bases, with 14 bases lying between them. This CDR3 is CASSLFGGVSTDTQYF. The CDR3 DNA follows: TGTGCCAGCAGTTTGTTCGGAGGGGTCAGCACAGATACGCAGTATTTT.

The chain has TRBV6-5 and TRBJ1-1; D may be TRBD1 (5 bases). Trimming pared 5 bases from V and 1 base from J, leaving 11 bases between. The V gene's germline CDR1 is MNHEY and CDR2 SVGAGI. The CDR3 length is 14 residues. The CDR3 protein is CASSETEANTEAFF. CDR3 nucleotides: TGTGCCAGCAGTGAGACAGAGGCGAACACTGAAGCTTTCTTT.

This clone has only a few counts. The V and J genes are TRBV19 and TRBJ2-3, with D perhaps assigned TRBD1 or TRBD2 (5 bases each). CDR3 size: 14 residues. V was trimmed by 6 bases and J by 4 bases, leaving 14 bases between them. CDR1 is LNHDA and CDR2 is SQIVND in the germline V gene (reference sequence). The CDR3 DNA follows: TGTGCCAGTAGGGATCTGAGGGGCGCAGATACGCAGTATTTT. Its protein product is CASRDLRGADTQYF.

This clone has a handful of counts. The V gene is TRBV6-6, the J gene TRBJ1-3, with 9 bases aligning to TRBD1. J lost 4 bases, V lost 10 bases, and 2 bases had no gene match. Germline CDR1 and CDR2: MNHNY and SVGAGI (reference sequence). The CDR3 has 12 amino acids. CDR3 DNA: TGTGCCACCGGGACAGGGGGAAACACCATATATTTT. Protein product: CATGTGGNTIYF.

This clone was found a few times. The rearrangement joins TRBV7-2 to TRBJ2-7; 11 bases align to TRBD2. From germline, CDR1 is SGHTA and CDR2 FQGNSA. The trim removed 3 bases at V and 3 bases at J, leaving 1 base unmatched. This CDR3 is 14 amino acids long. In DNA, the CDR3 is TGTGCCAGCAGCTTGACTAGCGGGGACTACGAGCAGTACTTC. Protein sequence: CASSLTSGDYEQYF.

This clone occurred a few times. The genes are TRBV5-1 and TRBJ2-3, with no clear D. This CDR3 contains 15 residues. V dropped 0 bases and J dropped 1 base, with 9 bases sitting between them. Germline-derived CDR1 and CDR2 are SGHRS and YFSETQ. This CDR3 is CASSLGARGTDTQYF. The DNA for the CDR3 is TGCGCCAGCAGCTTGGGTGCTAGAGGCACAGATACGCAGTATTTT.

The chain employs TRBV7-9 and TRBJ2-5; weak D call: TRBD1 (6 bases). CDR1 is SEHNR, CDR2 FQNEAQ, per germline (reference sequence). The ends were cut back, 3 bases at V and 7 bases at J, with 12 bases in the middle. The length of the CDR3 is 13 residues. The CDR3: CASSLADSGTQYF. As DNA, the CDR3 is TGTGCCAGCAGCTTGGCGGACAGCGGGACCCAGTACTTC.